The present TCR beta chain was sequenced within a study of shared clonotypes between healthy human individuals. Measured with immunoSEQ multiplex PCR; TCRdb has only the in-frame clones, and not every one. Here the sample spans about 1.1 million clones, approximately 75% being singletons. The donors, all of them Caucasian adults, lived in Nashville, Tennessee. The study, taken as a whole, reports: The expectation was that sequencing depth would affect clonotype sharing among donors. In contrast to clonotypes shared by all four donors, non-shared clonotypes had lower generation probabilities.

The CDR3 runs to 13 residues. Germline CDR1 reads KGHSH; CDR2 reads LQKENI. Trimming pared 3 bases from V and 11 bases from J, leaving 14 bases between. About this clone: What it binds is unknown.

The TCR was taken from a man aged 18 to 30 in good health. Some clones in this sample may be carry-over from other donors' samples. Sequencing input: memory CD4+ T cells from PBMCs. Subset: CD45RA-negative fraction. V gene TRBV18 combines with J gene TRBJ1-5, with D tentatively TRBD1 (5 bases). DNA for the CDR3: TGTGCCAGCTCACCTACGGACCGGGGGGCCCAGCATTTT. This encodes CASSPTDRGAQHF.